Below, 10 T cell receptor beta chains from the same sample are listed, as sequenced in a study of CD8 T cells in cerebrospinal fluid in Alzheimer's disease. TCRdb re-called the 10x single-cell sequencing reads and gives one entry per CDR3 protein, without DNA. The table gives around 1,500 distinct CDR3 sequences; the top ten clones make up about 10% of it. The sample comprised cerebrospinal fluid. These receptor sequences come from a human donor in good health.

Judged by frequency, this clonotype is medium-sized. This chain connects TRBV11-3 to TRBJ1-1; the D call of TRBD1 rests on TCRdb alone, since no DNA is present to check it. The CDR3 length is 14 residues. Per germline, CDR1 SGHNT and CDR2 YENEEA. CDR3 sequence reads: CASSLDLGASEAFF.

By frequency, this clonotype is large. The V call is TRBV7-3, the J call TRBJ2-5; there is no DNA to check the TCRdb D call of TRBD1. The CDR3 contains 14 residues. Germline V lookup: CDR1 SGHTA, CDR2 FQGTGA. The CDR3 spells CASSLMDRDETQYF.

This clonotype ranks as medium-sized in terms of frequency. The V call is TRBV18, the J call TRBJ2-3; lacking DNA, the TRBD1 call made by TCRdb goes unchecked. The CDR3 runs 15 residues. The germline V gene encodes CDR1 KGHSH and CDR2 LQKENI. The CDR3 sequence is CASSPLQGSTDTQYF.

By frequency, this clonotype registers large (0.1 to 1%). V usage is TRBV6-2 or TRBV6-3 and J usage is TRBJ2-5. The CDR3 has 12 amino acids. Looked up from germline, CDR1 is MNHEY and CDR2 is SVGEGT. CDR3 sequence reads: CASTSVQETQYF.

This clonotype is identified as large from frequency. The chain combines TRBV7-2 with TRBJ2-3; TCRdb reports TRBD1, a call that lacks DNA to check it against. The CDR3 has 17 residues. Germline lookup yields CDR1 SGHTA and CDR2 FQGNSA. The CDR3 region is CASSLNPGQASRDTQYF.

Considering frequency, this clonotype is medium-sized. The chain has TRBV6-1 and TRBJ2-4; TCRdb designates TRBD1, a call that cannot be tested without DNA. Germline V gene data show CDR1 as MNHNS and CDR2 as SASEGT. The CDR3 loop spans 17 amino acids. The CDR3: CASSGYRGQGAKNIQYF.

This clonotype is classed as medium-sized by frequency. The CDR3 is CASSLRDSGANVLTF. The J gene is TRBJ2-6, the V gene TRBV6-2 or TRBV6-3; TCRdb's assignment of TRBD1 cannot be checked, as there is no DNA. This CDR3 is 15 amino acids long. Germline V gene sequence: CDR1 MNHEY, CDR2 SVGEGT.

Measured by frequency, this clonotype is large. The gene calls are TRBV25-1 and TRBJ1-5; as DNA is missing, the TRBD1 call by TCRdb cannot be tested. Germline V CDR1 and CDR2: MGHDK, SYGVNS. The CDR3 totals 14 residues. Here the CDR3 reads CASSGTGWEQPQHF.

This clonotype is called medium-sized (0.01 to 0.1%) based on its frequency. The V call is TRBV13, the J call TRBJ2-5; without DNA, the TCRdb call of TRBD1 cannot be checked. From germline, CDR1 is PRHDT and CDR2 FYEKMQ (reference sequence). This CDR3 has 13 residues. The CDR3 sequence: CASSLQGQETQYF.

This chain joins TRBV12-3 or TRBV12-4 and TRBJ2-1; the D call from TCRdb, TRBD1, cannot be confirmed without DNA. The CDR3 is 16 amino acids. CDR3 region: CASSLGGDSWNNEQFF.